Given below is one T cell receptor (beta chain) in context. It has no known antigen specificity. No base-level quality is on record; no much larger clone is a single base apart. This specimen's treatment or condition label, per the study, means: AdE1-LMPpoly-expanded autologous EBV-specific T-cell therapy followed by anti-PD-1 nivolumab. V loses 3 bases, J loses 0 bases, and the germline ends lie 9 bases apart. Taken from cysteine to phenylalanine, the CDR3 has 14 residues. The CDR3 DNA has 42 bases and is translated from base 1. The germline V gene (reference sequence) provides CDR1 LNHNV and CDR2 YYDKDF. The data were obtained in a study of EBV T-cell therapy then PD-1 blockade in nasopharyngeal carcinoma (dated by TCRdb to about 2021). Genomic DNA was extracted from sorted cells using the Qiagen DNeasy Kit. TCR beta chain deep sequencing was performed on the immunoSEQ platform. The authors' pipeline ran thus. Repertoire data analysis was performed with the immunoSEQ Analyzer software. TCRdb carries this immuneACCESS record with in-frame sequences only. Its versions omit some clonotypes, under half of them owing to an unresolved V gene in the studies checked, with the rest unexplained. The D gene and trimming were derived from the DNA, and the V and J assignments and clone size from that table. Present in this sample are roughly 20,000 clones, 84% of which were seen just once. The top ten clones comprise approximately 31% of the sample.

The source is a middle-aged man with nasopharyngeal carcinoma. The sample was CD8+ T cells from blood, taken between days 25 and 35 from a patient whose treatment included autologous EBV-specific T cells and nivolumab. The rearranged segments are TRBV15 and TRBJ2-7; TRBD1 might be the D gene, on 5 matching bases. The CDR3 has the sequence CATSSRVASYEQYF. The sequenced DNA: TGTGCCACCAGCAGCAGGGTTGCCTCCTACGAGCAGTACTTC. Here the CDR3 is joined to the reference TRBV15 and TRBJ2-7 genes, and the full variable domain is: DAMVIQNPRYQVTQFGKPVTLSCSQTLNHNVMYWYQQKSSQAPKLLFHYYDKDFNNEADTPDNFQSRRPNTSFCFLDIRSPGLGDTAMYLCATSSRVASYEQYFGPGTRLTVT.